This TCR beta chain was found in a study of shared clonotypes between healthy human individuals. Germline V gene sequence: CDR1 MDHEN, CDR2 SYDVKM. The V gene lost 6 bases and the J gene lost 0 bases, with 14 bases spanning the gap. The length of the CDR3 is 16 residues. Assay used: immunoSEQ multiplex PCR; TCRdb lists only in-frame clones, some missing. The table shows about 1.5 million clones, with around 98% occurring only once. The material sequenced was naive CD4+ T cells sorted from blood. Documented subset: CD45RA+ positively selected. This sequence joins TRBV28 and TRBJ1-4; D call uncertain. This receptor was taken from a man aged 25-40 years in good health. As DNA, the CDR3 is TGTGCCAGCAGCTCCCCCGTTCAGTCAACTAATGAAAAACTGTTTTTT. As protein: CASSSPVQSTNEKLFF. Variable domain in full (rest from reference TRBV28 and TRBJ1-4): DVKVTQSSRYLVKRTGEKVFLECVQDMDHENMFWYRQDPGLGLRLIYFSYDVKMKEKGDIPEGYSVSREKKERFSLILESASTNQTSMYLCASSSPVQSTNEKLFFGSGTQLSVL.